This T cell receptor (beta chain) was retrieved from a study of CD8+CD57+ T cells in acquired aplastic anemia. Researchers used genomic DNA as the template to profile TCR beta VDJ and CDR3. MiXCR, run by TCRdb on the reads, gives a single entry per CDR3 protein. The table shows 150,000 to 200,000 distinct CDR3 sequences, with 55% to 70% occurring only once. Germline-derived CDR1 and CDR2 are SGHRS and YFSETQ. The CDR3 sequence is 15 residues long. The germline V and J ends were trimmed by 0 bases and 3 bases, with 12 bases remaining between them. V gene TRBV5-1 combines with J gene TRBJ1-2, with a weak D call TRBD1 (5 bases). The sequencing input was sorted CD4+, CD8+, or CD8+CD57+ T cells (not recorded which) from PBMCs. The TCR originated in a human donor with severe aplastic anemia or a healthy control (not recorded which). CDR3 loop: CASSLAGLGDYGYTF. The CDR3 bases are TGCGCCAGCAGCTTGGCGGGGTTGGGGGACTATGGCTACACCTTC.